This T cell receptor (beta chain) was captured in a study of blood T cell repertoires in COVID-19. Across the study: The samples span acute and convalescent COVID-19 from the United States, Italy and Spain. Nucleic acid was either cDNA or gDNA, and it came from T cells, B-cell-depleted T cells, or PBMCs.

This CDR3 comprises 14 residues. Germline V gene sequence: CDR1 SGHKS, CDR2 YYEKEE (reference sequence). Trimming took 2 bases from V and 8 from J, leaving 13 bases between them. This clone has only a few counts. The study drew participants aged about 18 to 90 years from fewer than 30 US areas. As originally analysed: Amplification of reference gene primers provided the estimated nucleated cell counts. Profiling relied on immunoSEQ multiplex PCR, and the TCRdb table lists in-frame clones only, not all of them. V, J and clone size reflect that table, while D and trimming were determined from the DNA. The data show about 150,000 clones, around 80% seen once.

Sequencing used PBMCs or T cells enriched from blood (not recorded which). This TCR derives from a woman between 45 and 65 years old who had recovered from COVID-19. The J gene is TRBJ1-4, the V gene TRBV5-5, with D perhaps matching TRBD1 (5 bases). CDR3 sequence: CASSFRDSGEKLFF. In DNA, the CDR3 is TGTGCCAGCAGCTTCCGGGACTCCGGGGAAAAACTGTTTTTT.